The rows below give T cell receptor beta chains drawn from one sample of a study of blood T cell repertoires in COVID-19. Sequenced by immunoSEQ multiplex PCR; TCRdb stores in-frame clones only, minus some. The sample comprises roughly 100,000 clones, 80% to 90% of which are singletons, and roughly a sixth rests with the top ten. The sequenced sample consisted of peripheral blood. All receptors derive from a woman of 80 years or more with acute or convalescent COVID-19. Each CDR3 is given with its conserved first and last residue. The order of the fields is D gene, J gene, V gene, clone size, CDR3 protein, CDR3 DNA. A D gene is named only where the DNA matches it firmly. Some rows mark clone size as missing; the rest say once, few, many or name a class of expanded clone.

TRBD2	TRBJ2-1	TRBV5-5	-	CASSLLAGVYNEQFF	TGTGCCAGCAGCTTGCTAGCGGGAGTTTACAATGAGCAGTTCTTC
TRBD1	TRBJ2-3	TRBV10-3	-	CAISSGTGGVRTDTQYF	TGTGCCATCAGTTCCGGGACAGGGGGCGTTAGGACAGATACGCAGTATTTT
TRBD1	TRBJ1-2	TRBV7-8	-	CASSSDRGDYGYTF	TGTGCCAGCAGCTCCGACAGGGGGGACTATGGCTACACCTTC
TRBD1	TRBJ2-1	TRBV9	-	CASSAGTGLYNEQFF	TGTGCCAGCAGCGCCGGGACAGGGCTCTACAATGAGCAGTTCTTC
-	TRBJ1-4	TRBV19	-	CASSLSGVDEKLFF	TGTGCCAGTAGCTTATCAGGGGTCGATGAAAAACTGTTTTTT
-	TRBJ1-2	TRBV7-9	-	CASRGGSAGYGYTF	TGTGCCAGCAGGGGAGGGTCAGCGGGCTATGGCTACACCTTC
-	TRBJ2-7	TRBV7-2	-	CASSYGGSAYEQYF	TGTGCCAGCAGTTATGGCGGGTCAGCCTACGAGCAGTACTTC
-	TRBJ1-6	TRBV4-1	-	CASSRLGQKNSPLHF	TGCGCCAGCAGCCGCCTCGGACAGAAGAATTCACCCCTCCACTTT
TRBD2	TRBJ2-7	TRBV4-1	-	CASSQGPLLAGASYEQYF	TGCGCCAGCAGCCAGGGGCCATTACTAGCGGGGGCCTCCTACGAGCAGTACTTC
-	TRBJ1-5	TRBV27	-	CASSYQRGDNQPQHF	TGTGCCAGCAGTTATCAACGTGGAGATAATCAGCCCCAGCATTTT
TRBD1	TRBJ2-7	TRBV6-6	few	CASSLGQGLYEQYF	TGTGCCAGCAGTTTAGGACAGGGGTTGTACGAGCAGTACTTC
-	TRBJ2-7	TRBV5-5	once	CASSLGPGDGYEQYF	TGTGCCAGCAGCTTGGGGCCAGGGGATGGCTACGAGCAGTACTTC
-	TRBJ2-3	TRBV4-1	-	CASSQDLRLAAQYF	TGCGCCAGCAGCCAAGATTTGAGACTCGCTGCGCAGTATTTT
-	TRBJ2-5	TRBV24-1	-	CATSDPRGGSETQYF	TGTGCCACCAGTGACCCAAGGGGGGGGTCGGAGACCCAGTACTTC
TRBD1	TRBJ2-1	TRBV29-1	-	CSVEDLGQGGEQFF	TGCAGCGTTGAAGATCTGGGACAGGGCGGTGAGCAGTTCTTC
TRBD2	TRBJ2-5	TRBV13	once	CASSPLGGTSAETQYF	TGTGCCAGCAGCCCCCTGGGGGGGACTAGTGCGGAGACCCAGTACTTC
TRBD1	TRBJ2-7	TRBV5-5	-	CASSSPGTGRQYF	TGTGCCAGCAGCTCTCCCGGGACAGGGAGACAGTACTTC
-	TRBJ2-7	TRBV11-3	-	CASSLPHNPSYEQYF	TGTGCCAGCAGCTTGCCGCACAACCCCTCCTACGAGCAGTACTTC
-	TRBJ2-1	TRBV7-2	-	CASSSPSSKQFF	TGTGCCAGCAGCTCCCCTTCGAGTAAGCAGTTCTTC
-	TRBJ1-1	TRBV5-1	-	CASSLGAGVNTEAFF	TGCGCCAGCAGCTTGGGGGCAGGGGTGAACACTGAAGCTTTCTTT
-	TRBJ1-5	TRBV19	-	CASSIGGRADSNQPQHF	TGTGCCAGTAGTATAGGGGGGCGGGCTGATAGCAATCAGCCCCAGCATTTT
TRBD1	TRBJ1-6	TRBV20-1	-	CSASGGGQGRYSPLHF	TGCAGTGCTAGTGGGGGGGGACAGGGACGATACTCACCCCTCCACTTT
-	TRBJ1-2	TRBV7-2	-	CASSSDRYGYTF	TGTGCCAGCAGCTCCGACAGATATGGCTACACCTTC
TRBD1	TRBJ2-7	TRBV6-5	-	CASSLGQKSYEQYF	TGTGCCAGCAGCCTGGGACAGAAGTCCTACGAGCAGTACTTC
-	TRBJ1-1	TRBV7-9	-	CASSSRSWTEAFF	TGTGCCAGCAGCTCAAGGAGTTGGACTGAAGCTTTCTTT
TRBD1	TRBJ2-3	TRBV11-2	-	CASSLGQGVDTQYF	TGTGCCAGCAGCTTGGGACAGGGTGTAGATACGCAGTATTTT
TRBD1	TRBJ1-1	TRBV28	-	CASSPPTGDTEAFF	TGTGCCAGCAGTCCGCCCACAGGGGACACTGAAGCTTTCTTT
TRBD1	TRBJ1-5	TRBV19	-	CASSITFGGQGKNF	TGTGCCAGTAGTATAACTTTCGGGGGACAGGGTAAGAATTTT
TRBD2	TRBJ2-1	TRBV4-1	-	CASSPTSGSYNEQFF	TGCGCCAGCAGCCCGACTAGCGGAAGCTACAATGAGCAGTTCTTC
TRBD1	TRBJ2-1	TRBV7-2	-	CASSRLTGVSNEQFF	TGTGCCAGCAGTCGGCTCACAGGGGTTAGCAATGAGCAGTTCTTC
-	TRBJ1-2	TRBV25-1	-	CASSIPGGGPRGYTF	TGTGCCAGCAGTATACCTGGGGGGGGGCCAAGGGGCTACACCTTC
-	TRBJ1-1	TRBV5-1	-	CASSPRDMRWNTEAFF	TGCGCCAGCAGCCCCCGGGACATGAGGTGGAACACTGAAGCTTTCTTT
-	TRBJ2-7	TRBV6-6	few	CASSYPGSTYEQYF	TGTGCCAGCAGTTACCCGGGGTCCACCTACGAGCAGTACTTC
TRBD1	TRBJ2-3	TRBV28	-	CASSRTGKDTDTQYF	TGTGCCAGCAGCCGGACAGGGAAGGATACAGATACGCAGTATTTT
TRBD1	TRBJ1-3	TRBV11-2	-	CASSLIRTGTGNTIYF	TGTGCCAGCAGCTTAATTCGGACAGGGACTGGAAACACCATATATTTT